The source of this T cell receptor (beta chain) is a study of lymphopenia after photon versus proton radiotherapy. Study conclusions and caveats: Only patients who died were analyzed for survival; proton advantage is unproven. Relative stability marked proton patients; photon patients lost diversity and naive cells.

TCRdb keeps only in-frame clones here, not all; method: immunoSEQ multiplex PCR. The sample lists approximately 50,000 clones; more than 70% were seen once. Germline-derived CDR1 and CDR2 are SGHAT and FQDESV (reference sequence). CDR3 length: 15 residues. The V gene end was trimmed by 2 bases and the J gene end by 6 bases; junction bases not matched to a gene: 6. A word on this clone: What it binds is unknown.

The rearrangement joins TRBV11-1 to TRBJ2-3, with 9 positions matching TRBD1. This specimen was peripheral blood, taken from a patient treated with photon-based radiotherapy. The source of this sequence is a man aged 45-65 years with gastric cancer. The CDR3 DNA follows: TGTGCCAGCAGCTTAAGGGACAGGGTTACGGATACGCAGTATTTT. As protein: CASSLRDRVTDTQYF.